The 18 T cell receptor beta chains below come from one sample, sequenced in a study of blood T cell repertoires in COVID-19. This table comes from immunoSEQ multiplex PCR, and its TCRdb copy is limited to in-frame clones, with some not included. The table records about 270,000 clones, 65% to 90% of them present only once. Sequencing was performed on peripheral blood. The receptors come from a human donor in a cohort sampled during active COVID-19.

The chain has TRBV15 and TRBJ2-7; 7 positions agree with TRBD1. Germline values: CDR1 LNHNV, CDR2 YYDKDF (reference sequence). The V and J ends lost 6 bases and 0 bases, in that order; junction bases with no gene match: 5. The CDR3 length is 14 residues. The CDR3 loop is CATREDRSSYEQYF. The CDR3 bases are TGTGCCACCAGAGAGGACAGGAGCTCCTACGAGCAGTACTTC.

This chain joins TRBV6-5 and TRBJ1-6; possible D gene TRBD1, 5 bases. Germline loops: CDR1 MNHEY, CDR2 SVGAGI. Trimming cost V 4 bases and J 0 bases, with 7 bases left between them. There are 15 residues in the CDR3. The DNA for the CDR3 is TGTGCCAGCAGTTGGCAGGGCTCCTATAATTCACCCCTCCACTTT. Translated: CASSWQGSYNSPLHF.

The J gene is TRBJ2-1, the V gene TRBV6-5, with a tentative D call TRBD2 (5 bases). V was shortened by 2 bases and J by 0 bases, with 11 bases between the two germline ends. This CDR3 has 16 amino acids. Germline lookup yields CDR1 MNHEY and CDR2 SVGAGI. This chain's CDR3 is CASSYGGLSSYNEQFF. The DNA for the CDR3 is TGTGCCAGCAGTTACGGCGGGCTAAGCTCCTACAATGAGCAGTTCTTC.

The chain employs TRBV4-3 and TRBJ2-1; the D is unclear. The CDR3 has 13 amino acids. With 1 base removed from V and 8 bases from J, the gap between germline ends came to 9 bases. Germline V CDR1 and CDR2: LGHNA, YSLEER. The CDR3 DNA sequence: TGCGCCAGCAGCCAAGGGAGCGCGGATGAGCAGTTCTTC. Its translation is CASSQGSADEQFF.

The chain couples TRBV12-3 or TRBV12-4 to TRBJ1-2; D is uncertain. Trimming removed 3 bases from V and 4 bases from J, with 9 bases in between. The CDR3 sequence is 13 residues long. CDR3 sequence: CASSFDTSYGYTF. DNA for the CDR3: TGTGCCAGCAGTTTCGACACTTCCTATGGCTACACCTTC.

The chain uses TRBV27 and TRBJ1-5, with D possibly matching TRBD1 (5 bases). The ends were cut back, 6 bases at V and 5 bases at J, with 17 bases in the middle. There are 15 residues in the CDR3. Germline CDR1 and CDR2: MNHEY and SMNVEV (reference sequence). DNA of the CDR3: TGTGCCAGCAGGAATCAGGGTCCCGGATATCAGCCCCAGCATTTT. It codes for CASRNQGPGYQPQHF.

The chain links TRBV9 to TRBJ2-1; no clear D gene. V lost 3 bases to trimming and J lost 0 bases, with 10 bases between them. The length of the CDR3 is 15 residues. The germline gives CDR1 SGDLS, CDR2 YYNGEE. The CDR3 reads CASSAEVGSYNEQFF. CDR3 bases: TGTGCCAGCAGCGCCGAAGTCGGCTCCTACAATGAGCAGTTCTTC.

This sequence joins TRBV5-8 and TRBJ1-6; no clear D gene. This CDR3 contains 12 residues. Germline assignment: CDR1 SGHTS and CDR2 YDEGEE. Trimming pared 4 bases from V and 6 bases from J, leaving 5 bases between. The CDR3 here is CASSRLNSPLHF. The CDR3 DNA follows: TGTGCCAGCAGCCGTCTTAATTCACCCCTCCACTTT.

The chain joins TRBV28 to TRBJ2-6, with 8 bases aligning to TRBD1. V was clipped by 10 bases and J by 4 bases; unmatched bases: 6. The germline gives CDR1 MDHEN, CDR2 SYDVKM. CDR3 length equals 14 residues. CDR3 residues: CATSGGVGANVLTF. DNA of the CDR3: TGTGCCACCTCAGGGGGCGTAGGGGCCAACGTCCTGACTTTC.

V gene TRBV2 combines with J gene TRBJ2-1; D is possibly TRBD2 (6 bases). Per the germline V gene, CDR1 is SNHLY and CDR2 is FYNNEI. The CDR3 consists of 15 residues. Trimming took off 10 bases at V and 0 bases at J, with 16 bases between the two ends. The CDR3 coding sequence is TGTGCCATCGGGGGAGGAGAGAGCTCCTACAATGAGCAGTTCTTC. Protein product: CAIGGGESSYNEQFF.

The V gene is TRBV29-1, the J gene TRBJ2-7; D call uncertain. Germline V gene data show CDR1 as SQVTM and CDR2 as ANQGSEA. The CDR3 is 12 amino acids. Trimming took off 4 bases at V and 2 bases at J, with 9 bases between the two ends. The CDR3 bases are TGCAGCGTTGGGTACAGCCCCTACGAGCAGTACTTC. This sequence encodes CSVGYSPYEQYF.

The rearrangement joins TRBV25-1 to TRBJ1-4, with a possible D match to TRBD1 (5 bases). Germline CDR1 reads MGHDK; CDR2 reads SYGVNS. The CDR3 loop spans 17 amino acids. Trimming shortened V by 8 bases and J by 5 bases, and 24 bases separated the two germline ends. The CDR3 spells CASGPPGQGRANEKLFF. CDR3 DNA sequence: TGTGCCAGCGGTCCCCCCGGGCAGGGCAGGGCGAATGAAAAACTGTTTTTT.

The rearrangement links TRBV18 to TRBJ2-1, with 7 bases fitting TRBD1. V dropped 1 base and J dropped 6; count of bases not matched to a gene: 3. Germline-derived CDR1 and CDR2 are KGHSH and LQKENI. This CDR3 region has 14 residues. The CDR3 DNA reads as TGTGCCAGCTCACCACGGACAGGCATCAATGAGCAGTTCTTC. Its protein product is CASSPRTGINEQFF.

The chain carries TRBV4-1 and TRBJ2-4, with 7 bases aligning to TRBD2. The CDR3 totals 15 residues. Trimming at V came to 2 bases and at J to 2 bases, leaving 3 bases not matched to a gene. Per the germline V gene, CDR1 is MGHRA and CDR2 is YSYEKL. DNA of the CDR3: TGCGCCAGCAGCCAACTAGCGGAACCCAAAAACATTCAGTACTTC. Its protein product is CASSQLAEPKNIQYF.

CDR3 DNA sequence: TGTGCCAGCAGTGATCTCCCTAGAGCGCCCCAGCATTTT. Its translation is CASSDLPRAPQHF. The chain links TRBV2 to TRBJ1-5; the D is unclear. The germline CDR1 and CDR2 sequences are SNHLY and FYNNEI. The CDR3 is 13 amino acids. V was trimmed by 3 bases and J by 9 bases, leaving 12 bases between them.

This chain uses TRBV4-1 with TRBJ2-1; possibly TRBD2 for D (6 bases). Germline loops: CDR1 MGHRA, CDR2 YSYEKL. V was cut by 3 bases and J by 5 bases, with 20 bases left in between. The CDR3 is 17 residues long. The CDR3 loop reads CASSQGSTAGSNNEQFF. The CDR3 DNA is TGCGCCAGCAGCCAGGGTTCTACGGCGGGATCCAACAATGAGCAGTTCTTC.

The chain uses TRBV7-2 and TRBJ2-3, with D maybe TRBD2 (5 bases). In germline, CDR1 is SGHTA, CDR2 FQGNSA. The CDR3 has 12 residues. The ends were cut back, 1 base at V and 8 bases at J, with 7 bases in the middle. As DNA, the CDR3 is TGTGCCAGCAGCTTAGTGGACTTTACGCAGTATTTT. Its protein product is CASSLVDFTQYF.

CDR3 in amino acids: CASSPPSGHTGYTF. The CDR3 nucleotides read TGTGCCAGCAGCCCCCCCTCTGGACATACGGGCTACACCTTC. The V gene is TRBV28, the J gene TRBJ1-2; possibly TRBD1 for D (5 bases). CDR1 and CDR2 from the germline V gene are MDHEN and SYDVKM. The ends were cut back, 6 bases at V and 8 bases at J, with 19 bases in the middle. This CDR3 has 14 amino acids.